The clone carrying this T cell receptor (beta chain) was recorded a few times. What it binds is not known. This specimen comes from a study of beta chain features in type 1 diabetes. Study results and caveats: Fewer junction insertions and more nucleotide deletions appeared in type 1 diabetes patients. The study notes PCR might favor shorter templates equally in patients and controls. Significant though moderate, a shortening of TCRB CDR3s appeared in all four CD4+ subsets of Type 1 diabetes patients.

What was sequenced were expressed TCRB transcripts, since all of the isolated RNA had been reverse transcribed. Naive, central memory and regulatory T cell samples came to a mean of roughly 3.6 million reads. Profiling relied on immunoSEQ multiplex PCR, and the TCRdb table lists in-frame clones only, not all of them. The table shows around 340,000 clones, with roughly 8.8% occurring only once. Markers CD45RO/CCR7/CD25/CD127/CD95/CD27 served to sort CD4+ naive, central memory, regulatory and stem cell-like memory cells. CDR1 and CDR2 from the germline V gene are SGHTA and FQGNSA. Trimming cost V 5 bases and J 0 bases; bases outside gene matches: 5. CDR3 length: 17 residues.

The V gene is TRBV7-2, the J gene TRBJ2-4; 12 positions match TRBD2. The TCR sequence derives from a man aged 25-45 years with type 1 diabetes. The sample comprised central memory CD4+ T cells from blood. CDR3 sequence: CASSLLAGGLAKNIQYF. The CDR3 DNA sequence: TGTGCCAGCAGCCTACTAGCGGGGGGCCTAGCCAAAAACATTCAGTACTTC.